These T cell receptor beta chains were read from a single sample in a study of CD8+CD57+ T cells in acquired aplastic anemia. From the reads, TCRdb called clonotypes with MiXCR, one entry per CDR3 protein. This table holds 250,000 or so distinct CDR3 sequences, around 45% found once. Sequenced input: sorted CD4+, CD8+, or CD8+CD57+ T cells (not recorded which) from PBMCs. These receptors all stem from a human donor with aplastic anemia. Both conserved end residues are part of each CDR3. A D gene is named only where the DNA matches it firmly. Only part of the rows carry a size: once, few, many, or a class if the clone is expanded.

>TRBV9|-|TRBJ2-7|-
CASSQAVNTAYEQYF
TGTGCCAGCAGCCAAGCCGTCAACACAGCCTACGAGCAGTACTTC
>TRBV20-1|-|TRBJ1-6|-
CSARDSGGANNSPLHF
TGCAGTGCTAGAGATTCGGGGGGTGCGAATAATTCACCCCTCCACTTT
>TRBV29-1|-|TRBJ1-1|-
CSVFPIGQVNTEAFF
TGCAGCGTATTTCCCATCGGACAAGTGAACACTGAAGCTTTCTTT
>TRBV7-9|-|TRBJ2-7|many
CASSLAMREQYF
TGTGCCAGCAGCTTAGCTATGAGGGAGCAGTACTTC
>TRBV12-3/TRBV12-4|-|TRBJ1-1|many
CASSPRPGPITEAFF
TGTGCCAGCAGCCCCAGGCCAGGGCCGATCACTGAAGCTTTCTTT
>TRBV11-2|-|TRBJ1-6|many
CASSPAGRGGNSPLHF
TGTGCCAGCAGCCCGGCGGGTAGGGGGGGGAATTCACCCCTCCACTTT
>TRBV7-2|-|TRBJ1-2|many
CASSLGAPNYGYTF
TGTGCCAGCAGCTTGGGTGCTCCTAACTATGGCTACACCTTC
>TRBV7-9|-|TRBJ1-6|-
CASSPGPSSHNSPLHF
TGTGCCAGCAGCCCGGGCCCCAGCTCCCATAATTCACCCCTCCACTTT
>TRBV3-1|-|TRBJ1-1|-
CASSQEASNTEAFF
TGTGCCAGCAGCCAAGAGGCATCGAACACTGAAGCTTTCTTT
>TRBV4-1|-|TRBJ2-7|many
CASSQSRTAYEQYF
TGCGCCAGCAGCCAATCGAGGACAGCCTACGAGCAGTACTTC
>TRBV10-3|-|TRBJ1-2|-
CAISVEGKESGYTF
TGTGCCATCAGTGTGGAGGGGAAAGAAAGTGGCTACACCTTC
>TRBV7-9|-|TRBJ1-1|few
CASSPGRGSEAFF
TGTGCCAGCAGCCCGGGTCGAGGTTCTGAAGCTTTCTTT
>TRBV6-5|-|TRBJ1-4|many
CASSYHGQFLNEKLFF
TGTGCCAGCAGTTACCACGGACAGTTCCTTAATGAAAAACTGTTTTTT
>TRBV19|-|TRBJ2-5|-
CASSPATQETQYF
TGTGCCAGTAGCCCAGCGACACAAGAGACCCAGTACTTC
>TRBV25-1|-|TRBJ1-1|many
CASSLAGDGTEAFF
TGTGCCAGCAGCTTAGCAGGGGACGGGACTGAAGCTTTCTTT
>TRBV6-5|TRBD2|TRBJ2-7|few
CASSYSSSGRRESPYEQYF
TGTGCCAGCAGTTACTCTTCTAGCGGGAGGCGAGAATCCCCCTACGAGCAGTACTTC
>TRBV10-3|-|TRBJ2-7|-
CAISESSLSCEQYF
TGTGCCATCAGTGAGAGCTCTCTCTCCTGCGAGCAGTACTTC
>TRBV5-1|-|TRBJ1-3|many
CASSLRSSGNTIYF
TGCGCCAGCAGCTTGAGGAGCTCTGGAAACACCATATATTTT
>TRBV20-1|-|TRBJ2-7|-
CSAPGLNSYEQYF
TGCAGTGCCCCGGGACTGAATTCCTACGAGCAGTACTTC
>TRBV19|TRBD1|TRBJ1-5|-
CASSAHTGTEDQPQHF
TGTGCCAGCAGTGCCCATACCGGGACAGAGGATCAGCCCCAGCATTTT
>TRBV25-1|-|TRBJ1-5|many
CASSRVGSNQPQHF
TGTGCCAGCAGCAGGGTAGGTAGCAATCAGCCCCAGCATTTT
>TRBV6-5|TRBD2|TRBJ2-3|-
CASRTWTSGSTDTQYF
TGTGCCAGCCGGACTTGGACTAGCGGGAGCACAGATACGCAGTATTTT
>TRBV20-1|-|TRBJ2-1|-
CSASFGTRRREQFF
TGCAGTGCTAGCTTCGGGACACGGAGAAGGGAGCAGTTCTTC
>TRBV5-1|-|TRBJ2-6|once
CASSLEWVGANVLTF
TGCGCCAGCAGCTTGGAATGGGTGGGGGCCAACGTCCTGACTTTC
>TRBV19|-|TRBJ2-5|-
CASSTIPGEIVTQYF
TGTGCCAGTAGCACCATCCCAGGGGAAATCGTGACCCAGTACTTC
>TRBV12-3/TRBV12-4|-|TRBJ2-7|many
CASSLQVPYEQYF
TGTGCCAGCAGTTTACAGGTCCCCTACGAGCAGTACTTC